The entry below describes one T cell receptor beta chain. Its cognate antigen is unknown. The sample belongs to a study of post-analysis software for immune sequencing data. Study as a whole: Clinical courses comprised relapsing-remitting, secondary progressive and progressive-relapsing multiple sclerosis. Study results and limitations: By F measure, strong co-clustering occurred among samples prepared in the same batch.

cDNA libraries for TCR beta contained unique molecular identifiers. TCRdb independently ran MiXCR on the PCR reads; one entry per CDR3 protein. The data contain about 810,000 distinct CDR3 sequences, approximately 50% of them seen just once; the ten biggest clones take up approximately 4.5%. This sequence was found in a girl aged 5-17 years with multiple sclerosis. The material sequenced was blood.

CDR3 sequence: CSVAGGVSTEAFF. CDR3 sequence (DNA): TGCAGCGTCGCAGGGGGCGTGAGCACTGAAGCTTTCTTT. V and J are TRBV29-1 and TRBJ1-1; 8 bases align to TRBD1. V dropped 6 bases and J dropped 4; count of bases not matched to a gene: 7. Germline CDR1 reads SQVTM; CDR2 reads ANQGSEA. This CDR3 is 13 amino acids long.